The entry that follows covers one T cell receptor (beta chain) sequence. The trim removed 4 bases at V and 2 bases at J, leaving 9 bases unmatched. CDR1 is SGHRS and CDR2 is YFSETQ in the germline V gene. The CDR3 runs to 16 residues. This specimen comes from a study of blood T cell repertoires in COVID-19. Original data processing: Nucleated cell counts were estimated from reference gene primer amplification. TCRdb's table, derived via immunoSEQ multiplex PCR, lists solely in-frame clones and lacks some. V and J calls plus clone size are reproduced from that table; the DNA served to infer D and trimming. The sample shows fewer than 85,000 clones, about 79% of them seen only once.

This chain uses TRBV5-1 with TRBJ2-1, with 7 nucleotides matching TRBD1. The sequence derives from a woman in her sixties or seventies with acute or convalescent COVID-19. The sample taken for sequencing was peripheral blood. CDR3 sequence: CASSPATGTAYNEQFF. The CDR3 region has the DNA TGCGCCAGCAGCCCCGCAACCGGGACAGCCTACAATGAGCAGTTCTTC. Looking up the rest from reference TRBV5-1 and TRBJ2-1 gives the full variable domain: KAGVTQTPRYLIKTRGQQVTLSCSPISGHRSVSWYQQTPGQGLQFLFEYFSETQRNKGNFPGRFSGRQFSNSRSEMNVSTLELGDSALYLCASSPATGTAYNEQFFGPGTRLTVL.